These 3 T cell receptor beta chains were all obtained from the same sample, sequenced in a study of blood T cell repertoires in COVID-19. The method was immunoSEQ multiplex PCR; TCRdb's version includes in-frame clones alone and lacks a portion of them. This table holds nearly 95,000 clones, less than 85% found once. Input material: peripheral blood. The source is a man between 65 and 85 years old with COVID-19, enrolled during active disease.

The chain is built from TRBV9 and TRBJ2-3; 9 nucleotides align to TRBD1. This CDR3 is 16 amino acids long. Trimming took 4 bases from V and 3 from J; bases not matched to a gene: 9. Germline V gene lookup returns CDR1 SGDLS and CDR2 YYNGEE. The CDR3 loop reads CASSKGQGIRTDTQYF. Written as DNA, the CDR3 is TGTGCCAGCAGCAAAGGACAGGGGATTAGGACAGATACGCAGTATTTT.

V gene TRBV2 combines with J gene TRBJ2-7, with D uncertain. The CDR3 spans 12 residues. Germline loops: CDR1 SNHLY, CDR2 FYNNEI. With 6 bases removed from V and 1 base from J, the gap between germline ends came to 7 bases. This CDR3 is CASSPVSYEQYF. DNA of the CDR3: TGTGCCAGCAGCCCCGTTTCCTACGAGCAGTACTTC.

In DNA form, the CDR3 reads TGTGCCAGCAGTATGGGGACAGGGGGATACTATGGCTACACCTTC. The encoded protein is CASSMGTGGYYGYTF. The chain links TRBV28 to TRBJ1-2; 11 bases align to TRBD1. The germline gives CDR1 MDHEN, CDR2 SYDVKM. The CDR3 totals 15 residues. V trimming: 5 bases; J trimming: 3 bases; junction bases outside the gene matches: 5.